This T cell receptor beta chain derives from a study of shared clonotypes between healthy human individuals. For sorted subsets, approximately 0.2 ug DNA per replicate equaled approximately 32,000 T cell genomes. Measured with immunoSEQ multiplex PCR; TCRdb has only the in-frame clones, and not every one. The sample lists about 2.1 million clones; just over 90% were seen once. It was CD45RO-negative cells, positively selected for CCR7, that made up naive CD8 cells, with terminally differentiated effector memory CD45RA+ cells excluded. V dropped 1 base and J dropped 1; count of bases not matched to a gene: 6. Looked up from germline, CDR1 is SGDLS and CDR2 is YYNGEE. CDR3 length: 16 amino acids.

This sequence joins TRBV9 and TRBJ1-1, with 8 positions matching TRBD1. Sequenced: naive CD8+ T cells from PBMCs. The origin of this receptor is a man between 18 and 29 years old in good health. Some clones in this sample may be carry-over from other donors' samples. The CDR3 DNA follows: TGTGCCAGCAGCGTATCAGGGGGCATTGGGAACACTGAAGCTTTCTTT. This translates into CASSVSGGIGNTEAFF. The whole variable domain, filled in from reference TRBV9 and TRBJ1-1, reads DSGVTQTPKHLITATGQRVTLRCSPRSGDLSVYWYQQSLDQGLQFLIQYYNGEERAKGNILERFSAQQFPDLHSELNLSSLELGDSALYFCASSVSGGIGNTEAFFGQGTRLTVV.